What follows is one T cell receptor beta chain and its context. What it binds is unknown. The sample originates from a study of cytomegalovirus exposure and HLA in healthy donors. Study-wide results and caveats: The study found most TCR sequences rare, yet found some public TCRs in many donors. Researchers reported that a few CMV-associated chains were confirmed in vitro as CMV antigen-specific. According to reports, the classifier identified cytomegalovirus status with high specificity and sensitivity. Researchers catalogued about 150 TCR beta chains as cytomegalovirus-associated.

Some clones are missing from TCRdb's copy, which holds only in-frame ones; the method was immunoSEQ multiplex PCR. Here the sample spans approximately 270,000 clones, roughly 89% being singletons. This receptor was obtained from a woman younger than 35 in good health and CMV-seronegative. The sequencing sample was made of PBMCs.

This chain's CDR3 is CASSLRGGTEAFF. The CDR3 DNA sequence: TGTGCCAGCAGCCTAAGGGGGGGAACTGAAGCTTTCTTT. The chain recombines TRBV11-3 with TRBJ1-1; D is possibly TRBD1 (6 bases). V lost 5 bases, J lost 5 bases, and 12 bases lay in between. Germline values: CDR1 SGHNT, CDR2 YENEEA. The CDR3 is 13 residues long.